This TCR beta chain was identified during a study of OX40 agonist ivuxolimab in advanced cancers. Study-level background: Ivuxolimab, which targeted the costimulatory receptor OX40 (CD134), was an agonistic, fully human IgG2 monoclonal antibody. Intravenous ivuxolimab was administered to patients every 2 weeks at six dose levels: 0.01, 0.1, 0.3, 1.5, 3 and 10 mg/kg. Of the roughly 52 dose-escalation patients, hepatocellular carcinoma was present in roughly 19, melanoma in roughly 15, renal cell carcinoma in 9 and head and neck cancer in 9. The dose-escalation cohort was 82.7% male with a mean age of 60 years, ranging from about 20 to 85. Prior anti-PD-1, anti-PD-L1 or anti-CTLA-4 therapy was permitted, and roughly two fifths of dose-escalation patients had received checkpoint inhibitors. Partial responses occurred in three dose-escalation patients, of whom one had hepatocellular carcinoma and two had cutaneous melanoma. The point of sequencing TCRbeta in the periphery was to test whether ivuxolimab changed TCR sequence diversity and drove clonal T-cell expansion. The paper reports the monotherapy dose-escalation portion (N of about 54 patients) of the phase I ivuxolimab trial. Broader findings and caveats from the paper: At doses of 0.1 to 3.0 mg/kg, clonal expansion of both CD4+ and CD8+ T cells in blood was seen between baseline and week 6. Low levels of normalized T-cell clonal expansion were also seen in some patients who did not respond. The antigen specificity of the clonally expanded peripheral T cells was not determined. In partial responders in the 0.1-3.0 mg/kg groups, normalized peripheral clonal expansion was found to be among the lowest, especially among CD8+ T cells. After ivuxolimab, expanded clones were on average more numerous among CD8+ T cells than among CD4+ T cells.

For sequencing of the TCRbeta CDR3 region, genomic DNA was extracted from the sorted cells. The immunoSEQ Assay was used to sequence the TCRbeta CDR3 regions. TCRdb took this table from immuneACCESS and kept in-frame rearrangements with V and J called. Such tables lack part of the clones; where checked against another copy, unresolved V genes explain under half of the gap, and the rest is unexplained. The sample table contains about 38,000 clones; only one count was recorded for 80% to 90% of them. The top ten hold less than 40% of the sample. Patients with a history of autoimmune disease or receiving systemic immunosuppression were excluded from the trial. In every dose cohort, peripheral blood was drawn for TCR sequencing at baseline, cycle 4 day 1, and cycle 7 day 1. The samples were drawn from a first-in-human, open-label, multicenter phase I dose-escalation trial of ivuxolimab. The trial enrolled adults with locally advanced or metastatic head and neck squamous cell, hepatocellular, melanoma or renal cell carcinoma. CD4+ and CD8+ T cells were sorted separately from peripheral blood before TCR sequencing.

To note about this clone: Its binding antigen is unknown. Base qualities are not provided; no much larger clone lies one nucleotide away.

The germline V gene (reference sequence) supplies CDR1 SEHNR and CDR2 FQNEAQ. The CDR3 runs 12 amino acids, cysteine and phenylalanine included. Just CDR3 DNA is preserved here, 36 bases in frame from base 1. V gives up 5 bases and J gives up 3 bases, and the segment between their germline ends measures 6 bases. Source: CD4+ or CD8+ T cells sorted from blood, taken in a trial of the OX40 agonist ivuxolimab. This TCR derives from an adult with an advanced solid tumor such as melanoma, head and neck, liver or kidney cancer. The rearranged chain carries TRBV7-9 and TRBJ2-3, with the D gene not confidently named. The CDR3 in this case is CASSPTTDTQYF. In nucleotide form, the sequence is TGTGCCAGCAGCCCAACTACAGATACGCAGTATTTT.